A selection of T cell receptor beta chains follows, all from one sample in a study of blood T cells in healthy people across ages. TCRdb redid the calling of the 5' RACE reads with MiXCR, one entry per CDR3 protein. The table has approximately 1,000,000 distinct CDR3 sequences, under 40% seen once; the top ten hold around 13%. Sample: blood. These receptors all come from a man between 18 and 29 years old in good health. Both conserved end residues are part of each CDR3. A D gene is named only where the DNA matches it firmly. Rows may omit the clone size; those that give it use once, few, many or a size class.

V,J,size,D,DNA,CDR3
TRBV24-1,TRBJ2-2,few,.,TGTGCCACCAGTGACCGCCGGGACCGCCAACGGGAGCTGTTTTTT,CATSDRRDRQRELFF
TRBV20-1,TRBJ1-2,.,.,TGCAGTGCTAGGCGGGACACTGAGGGGTATGGCTACACCTTC,CSARRDTEGYGYTF
TRBV5-5,TRBJ2-2,.,TRBD1,TGTGCCAGCAGCCTGAGATCGACAGGGGGGGACTACACCGGGGAGCTGTTTTTT,CASSLRSTGGDYTGELFF
TRBV20-1,TRBJ2-3,few,.,TGCAGTGCCAGACCATCGGACTTATCTAGCACAGATACGCAGTATTTT,CSARPSDLSSTDTQYF
TRBV20-1,TRBJ1-5,.,.,TGCAGTGCTAACACATTTAGCAATCAGCCCCAGCATTTT,CSANTFSNQPQHF
TRBV28,TRBJ1-4,.,.,TGTGCCAGCAGTTTTACCGATGAAAAACTGTTTTTT,CASSFTDEKLFF
TRBV12-3/TRBV12-4,TRBJ2-1,.,TRBD1,TGTGCCAGCAGTCCGCAGGACAGGGCGAATGAGCAGTTCTTC,CASSPQDRANEQFF
TRBV5-1,TRBJ2-1,.,.,TGCGCCAGCAGCTTGCGGGGAAAGAAGGGCAATGAGCAGTTCTTC,CASSLRGKKGNEQFF
TRBV7-3,TRBJ1-1,few,TRBD1,TGTGCCAGCAGCTCGACAGGGCCGCCCACTGAAGCTTTCTTT,CASSSTGPPTEAFF
TRBV12-3/TRBV12-4,TRBJ1-2,many,.,TGTGCCAGCAGCGAGAGGAGGGACTATGGCTACACCTTC,CASSERRDYGYTF
TRBV20-1,TRBJ2-5,.,.,TGCAGTGCTAGATCGGAGTGGGGGGAGACCCAGTACTTC,CSARSEWGETQYF
TRBV28,TRBJ1-6,.,.,TGTGCCAGCAGTGGCCGGAGATTTAATTCACCCCTCCACTTT,CASSGRRFNSPLHF
TRBV24-1,TRBJ1-5,.,TRBD1,TGTGCCACCACGGACAGGGTCGGATATAGCAATCAGCCCCAGCATTTT,CATTDRVGYSNQPQHF
TRBV5-1,TRBJ1-4,.,.,TGCGCCAGCAGCTTTTCAGGTCCGCGGAAAGAACTGTTTTTT,CASSFSGPRKELFF
TRBV28,TRBJ1-2,.,TRBD1,TGTGCCAGCAGTCTTACTACAGGGGGCTTCACCTTC,CASSLTTGGFTF
TRBV7-2,TRBJ2-5,few,.,TGTGCCAGCAGCTTAGTCGCTAGCCCACAAGAGACCCAGTACTTC,CASSLVASPQETQYF
TRBV28,TRBJ1-2,few,TRBD1,TGTGCCAGCAGGGGATCGACAGGGTCGGGCTACACCTTC,CASRGSTGSGYTF
TRBV6-5,TRBJ1-5,.,.,TGTGCCAGCAGTTACGATAGTTTCGGCAATCAGCCCCAGCATTTT,CASSYDSFGNQPQHF
TRBV7-2,TRBJ2-1,.,.,TGTGCCAGCAGCCTGGCGAAGGGACAACCCAATGAGCAGTTCTTC,CASSLAKGQPNEQFF
TRBV6-2/TRBV6-3,TRBJ2-7,few,.,TGTGCCAGCAGTTACTCGAGGCTGGTCGAGCAGTACTTC,CASSYSRLVEQYF
TRBV12-3/TRBV12-4,TRBJ1-2,few,.,TGTGCCTCACGGAGAGGCCAGGGAAACTATGGCTACACCTTC,CASRRGQGNYGYTF
TRBV5-1,TRBJ2-3,many,.,TGTGCCAGCAGCTTTACAGGCTCTAGCACAGATACGCAGTATTTT,CASSFTGSSTDTQYF
TRBV6-6,TRBJ2-7,.,TRBD1,TGTGCCGGCAGTTATCGGACAGGTGAATACGAGCAGTACTTC,CAGSYRTGEYEQYF
TRBV19,TRBJ1-6,.,TRBD1,TGTGCCAGCCAAGACCCCGAGGGGGCCTATAATTCACCCCCCCACTTT,CASQDPEGAYNSPPHF
TRBV29-1,TRBJ1-2,few,.,TGCAGCGTTGACAGTGGGTCCTCCACCTTC,CSVDSGSSTF
TRBV24-1,TRBJ1-1,few,.,TGTGCCACCAGTGATTTGCTGTGGAGGGCTGAAGCTTTCTTT,CATSDLLWRAEAFF
TRBV13,TRBJ2-2,few,.,TGTGCCAGCAGCTTAGAAGGGTCCTTGGGCACCGGGGAGCTGTTTTTT,CASSLEGSLGTGELFF
TRBV20-1,TRBJ2-5,.,.,TGCAGTGCTAGGCCCTTTGAGACCCAGTACTTC,CSARPFETQYF
TRBV9,TRBJ1-1,.,TRBD1,TGTGCCAGCAGCCGGTATGGGACAGGGTCGATTGAAGCTTTCTTT,CASSRYGTGSIEAFF
TRBV9,TRBJ1-1,.,.,TGTGCCAGCAGCGTAGAGGGCTCTGAAGCTTTCTTT,CASSVEGSEAFF
TRBV28,TRBJ1-1,few,TRBD1,TGTGCCAGCAGACCCGACAGGGGGAAGTACACTGAAGCTTTCTTT,CASRPDRGKYTEAFF
TRBV29-1,TRBJ1-1,.,.,TGCAGTTTGGGGGACTCCGGTCAAGAAGCTTTCTTT,CSLGDSGQEAFF
TRBV10-3,TRBJ2-3,few,TRBD2,TGTGCCATCAGTGAGGCCCCCGCGGGGGGTCCTCTCAGCACAGATACGCAGTATTTT,CAISEAPAGGPLSTDTQYF
TRBV12-3/TRBV12-4,TRBJ1-2,few,.,TGTGCCAGCACCGCCGGGACGACCGATTCCCTCTACACCTTC,CASTAGTTDSLYTF
TRBV6-1,TRBJ1-4,.,TRBD1,TGTGCCAGCAGTTCCCGGACAGGGTCGAAAGAAAAACTGTTTTTT,CASSSRTGSKEKLFF
TRBV5-1,TRBJ2-5,few,.,TGCGCCAGCAGCTTGGTAGGACTGAGGGAGACCCAGTACTTC,CASSLVGLRETQYF
TRBV29-1,TRBJ1-1,.,.,TGCAGCGTTGAAGGGCCGGACACTGAAGCTTTCTTT,CSVEGPDTEAFF
TRBV29-1,TRBJ1-4,.,.,TGCAGCGTTGTAAGCCAAATGGGTCAACTGTTTTTT,CSVVSQMGQLFF
TRBV20-1,TRBJ2-7,.,.,TGCAGTGCTAGAGATTCCCAGGGCGCCTACGAGCAGTACTTC,CSARDSQGAYEQYF
TRBV10-3,TRBJ1-5,.,TRBD1,TGTGCCATCAACCGAGGACAGGATCAGCCCCAGCATTTT,CAINRGQDQPQHF
TRBV20-1,TRBJ2-1,many,TRBD2,TGCAGTGCTAGTGATAGCGGGGGGCCGTACAATGAGCAGTTCTTC,CSASDSGGPYNEQFF
TRBV27,TRBJ1-6,few,.,TGTGCCAGCAGTTTAGATCGCAGCTCCTATAATTCACCCCTCCACTTT,CASSLDRSSYNSPLHF
TRBV27,TRBJ2-1,.,.,TGTGCCAGCAGCGACAGTTCTTACTACGATGAGCAGTTCTTC,CASSDSSYYDEQFF
TRBV12-3/TRBV12-4,TRBJ2-5,.,.,TGTGCCAGCAATTCAGGGGAGCAGTACTTC,CASNSGEQYF
TRBV20-1,TRBJ2-4,.,TRBD1,TGCAGTGCTTACGCCGGGACAGACTCAAACATTCAGTACTTC,CSAYAGTDSNIQYF